This TCR beta chain was captured by sequencing in a study of CD4+ T cells in melanoma (dated by TCRdb to the early 2020s). About the study as a whole: The study investigated neoantigen-specific CD4+ T cells in human melanoma.

The method behind the library was the immunoSEQ multiplex PCR assay. TCRdb's version of the immuneACCESS table is confined to in-frame rearrangements and falls short of the full clone set. An unresolved V gene accounts for under half of the shortfall where checked; the remainder is of unknown origin. The sample table records 15,000 to 20,000 clones; roughly 80% of these occur just once. Clones ranked in the top ten supply around 5% of the sample. This clone was found a few times. Its antigen target is currently unknown. The sample holds no much larger clone one base away, and base qualities are not on file. According to the germline V gene, CDR1 reads SGHAT and CDR2 reads FQNNGV. The trim is 4 bases for V and 8 bases for J, with a gap of 6 bases between the germline ends. CDR3 length: 11 amino acids, cysteine to phenylalanine. The entry retains the CDR3 DNA only, 33 bases that are in frame from base 1.

The full study reports these points: Diverse differentiation states were reported to be shown by neoantigen-specific CD4+ T cells in melanoma. Neoantigen-specific CD4+ T cells were reported to be correlated with the function of CD8+ T cells, macrophages and B cells.

Donors were patients with melanoma. This chain is built from TRBV11-2 and TRBJ2-1; the D segment cannot be called with confidence. Sequencing used cells from a culture (not recorded whether cultured in vitro). The clonotype comes from a human donor with melanoma. CDR3 sequence: CASSSLDEQFF. The DNA is as follows: TGTGCCAGCAGCTCACTTGATGAGCAGTTCTTC.